Following are 21 T cell receptor beta chains from one sample sequenced in a study of OX40 agonist ivuxolimab in advanced cancers. Profiled with immunoSEQ multiplex PCR; TCRdb holds only in-frame clones, not every one. The sample lists more than 65,000 clones; about 89% were seen once. This specimen consisted of CD4+ or CD8+ T cells sorted from blood, obtained in a trial of the OX40 agonist ivuxolimab. The receptors here all came from an adult with an advanced solid tumor such as melanoma, head and neck, liver or kidney cancer.

This chain uses TRBV30 with TRBJ2-7; TRBD2 aligns across 14 bases. CDR1 is GTSNPN, CDR2 SVGIG, per germline (reference sequence). J lost 3 bases, V lost 8 bases, and 0 bases had no gene match. This CDR3 is built from 12 residues. CDR3 amino acids: CAGTSGSYEQYF. The CDR3 bases are TGTGCCGGGACTAGCGGGAGCTACGAGCAGTACTTC.

The sample holds a few counts of this clone. This chain links TRBV4-1 with TRBJ1-5; D is ambiguous. CDR3 length: 13 residues. Trimming cost V 1 base and J 5 bases, with 6 bases left between them. Germline assignment: CDR1 MGHRA and CDR2 YSYEKL. CDR3 nucleotides: TGCGCCAGCAGCCAAGTAGCGGATCAGCCCCAGCATTTT. It specifies CASSQVADQPQHF.

The chain links TRBV27 to TRBJ1-4, with D uncertain. V dropped 0 bases and J dropped 10 bases, with 9 bases sitting between them. Germline V gene lookup returns CDR1 MNHEY and CDR2 SMNVEV (reference sequence). The CDR3 totals 13 residues. The CDR3 DNA reads as TGTGCCAGCAGTTTATCGGGAAAAGGAAAACTGTTTTTT. Amino acids: CASSLSGKGKLFF.

With respect to this clone: One end of the junction fails to match germline, which may point to a read error. The rearrangement joins TRBV28 to TRBJ2-1; 9 bases align to TRBD2. Germline CDR1 MDHEN, CDR2 SYDVKM. The CDR3 is 17 residues long. This CDR3 is CASRSAGGPISFNEQFF. Written as DNA, the CDR3 is TGTGCCAGCAGATCAGCGGGAGGCCCCATTTCCTTCAATGAGCAGTTCTTC.

The chain joins TRBV5-1 to TRBJ2-5, with TRBD2 matching 8 bases. J lost 5 bases, V lost 4 bases, and 13 bases had no gene match. Germline CDR1 and CDR2: SGHRS and YFSETQ. The length of the CDR3 is 16 residues. The chain's CDR3 is CASSLSGSGIGETQYF. The CDR3 coding sequence is TGCGCCAGCAGCCTCTCGGGTAGCGGGATTGGGGAGACCCAGTACTTC.

The gene calls are TRBV25-1 and TRBJ1-4; 8 nucleotides line up with TRBD1. This CDR3 is 15 amino acids long. Germline CDR1 reads MGHDK; CDR2 reads SYGVNS. V lost 2 bases to trimming and J lost 8 bases; unmatched junction nucleotides: 7. The CDR3 loop reads CASSEPTGVREKLFF. CDR3 nucleotides: TGTGCCAGCAGTGAACCGACAGGGGTTAGAGAAAAACTGTTTTTT. Together with reference TRBV25-1 and TRBJ1-4, the CDR3 gives the full variable domain: EADIYQTPRYLVIGTGKKITLECSQTMGHDKMYWYQQDPGMELHLIHYSYGVNSTEKGDLSSESTVSRIRTEHFPLTLESARPSHTSQYLCASSEPTGVREKLFFGSGTQLSVL.

This sequence joins TRBV11-2 and TRBJ1-1, with a tentative D call TRBD1 (6 bases). This CDR3 contains 15 residues. Germline CDR1 and CDR2: SGHAT and FQNNGV. Trimming left V 1 base short and J 2 bases short, with 11 bases between. The CDR3 nucleotides are TGTGCCAGCAGCTTAGTACTACAGGGTAACACTGAAGCTTTCTTT. Protein sequence: CASSLVLQGNTEAFF.

The CDR3 loop reads CASSTRGRAGETQYF. The CDR3 coding sequence is TGTGCCAGCAGTACACGTGGGAGGGCCGGGGAGACCCAGTACTTC. The V call is TRBV6-1, the J call TRBJ2-5; TRBD2 aligns across 7 bases. CDR1 MNHNS and CDR2 SASEGT come from the germline V gene. The CDR3 is made up of 15 amino acids. Trimming at V came to 5 bases and at J to 5 bases, leaving 11 bases not matched to a gene.

This chain connects TRBV5-6 to TRBJ1-5; 7 nucleotides agree with TRBD1. The trim removed 4 bases at V and 5 bases at J, leaving 6 bases unmatched. Germline V gene sequence: CDR1 SGHDT, CDR2 YYEEEE. The CDR3 contains 14 residues. CDR3 in amino acids: CASSLTGMDQPQHF. The DNA of the CDR3 is TGTGCCAGCAGCCTGACAGGGATGGATCAGCCCCAGCATTTT.

The chain uses TRBV6-1 and TRBJ2-7; no clear D gene. Germline V gene data show CDR1 as MNHNS and CDR2 as SASEGT. The V end was cut by 3 bases, the J end by 6 bases, with 9 bases between. CDR3 size: 12 residues. The CDR3 here is CASSETPFEQYF. CDR3 DNA sequence: TGTGCCAGCAGTGAGACCCCTTTCGAGCAGTACTTC.

The chain uses TRBV29-1 and TRBJ2-2; 11 bases line up with TRBD1. The CDR3 spans 14 residues. CDR1 SQVTM and CDR2 ANQGSEA come from the germline V gene. V dropped 4 bases and J dropped 7; count of bases not matched to a gene: 5. The CDR3 DNA follows: TGCAGCGTTGGGACAGGGGGCGATCACGGGGAGCTGTTTTTT. Encoded protein: CSVGTGGDHGELFF.

With regard to this clone: The germline gene is not matched at one end of the junction; a read error may be the cause. This chain joins TRBV19 and TRBJ1-4; D is undetermined. Germline V lookup: CDR1 LNHDA, CDR2 SQIVND (reference sequence). The CDR3 extends over 15 amino acids. The CDR3 DNA reads TGTGCCAGTAGTATGCGAAGGGAAACTAGTGAAAAACTGTTTTTT. Its translation: CASSMRRETSEKLFF.

The chain couples TRBV7-9 to TRBJ2-5, with D possibly being TRBD1 or TRBD2 (6 bases each). V gave up 1 base and J gave up 9 bases, with 18 bases separating them. CDR1 and CDR2 (germline): SEHNR, FQNEAQ (reference sequence). This CDR3 region has 15 residues. The CDR3 region has the DNA TGTGCCAGCAGCTTAGGAGGGACGGAGGGGGAAGCCCAGTACTTC. Its protein is CASSLGGTEGEAQYF.

This chain links TRBV11-2 with TRBJ2-7; D gene uncertain. The CDR3 totals 13 residues. The germline gives CDR1 SGHAT, CDR2 FQNNGV. The V gene lost 0 bases and the J gene lost 3 bases, with 6 bases spanning the gap. This chain's CDR3 is CASSLDDFYEQYF. The CDR3 nucleotides read TGTGCCAGCAGCTTAGACGACTTCTACGAGCAGTACTTC.

CDR3 coding DNA: TGTGCCACTGGAGGGGTGAACACCGGGGAGCTGTTTTTT. Residues: CATGGVNTGELFF. The chain employs TRBV6-1 and TRBJ2-2, with D maybe TRBD2 (6 bases). The CDR3 spans 13 residues. Germline V lookup: CDR1 MNHNS, CDR2 SASEGT. The ends were cut back, 10 bases at V and 1 base at J, with 10 bases in the middle.

This sequence joins TRBV2 and TRBJ2-6, with 7 bases matching TRBD1. This CDR3 is 17 amino acids long. V gave up 4 bases and J gave up 0 bases; unmatched junction bases: 6. Germline V gives CDR1 SNHLY, CDR2 FYNNEI. The CDR3 DNA sequence: TGTGCCAGCAGTGGGGGCTGGACAGGCTCTGGGGCCAACGTCCTGACTTTC. Translating it yields CASSGGWTGSGANVLTF.

The chain has TRBV4-2 and TRBJ2-1; possible D gene TRBD2, 5 bases. CDR3 length: 11 residues. From germline, CDR1 is LGHNA and CDR2 YNFKEQ. V was trimmed by 4 bases and J by 10 bases, leaving 8 bases between them. The CDR3: CASSLEREQFF. Written as DNA, the CDR3 is TGTGCCAGCAGCCTCGAGCGGGAGCAGTTCTTC.

This clone occurred once. The CDR3 loop is CASSSKGLAEYYEQYF. DNA for the CDR3: TGTGCCAGCAGTTCTAAAGGACTAGCGGAATACTACGAGCAGTACTTC. V is TRBV6-5 and J is TRBJ2-7; 10 bases fit TRBD2. Germline V CDR1 and CDR2: MNHEY, SVGAGI. This CDR3 has 16 residues. With V trimmed by 4 bases and J by 3 bases, 9 bases remained unmatched.

The CDR3 DNA sequence: TGTGCCACCAGCAGATTAGCAGGGAACGGTCAGCCCCAGCATTTT. This gives the protein CATSRLAGNGQPQHF. V usage is TRBV15 and J usage is TRBJ1-5, with a possible D match to TRBD1 (5 bases). The V gene lost 2 bases and the J gene lost 6 bases, with 14 bases spanning the gap. CDR1 LNHNV and CDR2 YYDKDF come from the germline V gene (reference sequence). The CDR3 loop spans 15 amino acids.

The chain is built from TRBV9 and TRBJ1-5; D ambiguous. Germline CDR1 is SGDLS and CDR2 is YYNGEE. V lost 4 bases to trimming and J lost 1 base, with 9 bases between them. This CDR3 contains 14 residues. CDR3 sequence: CASSPRESNQPQHF. CDR3 DNA sequence: TGTGCCAGCAGCCCCCGGGAGAGCAATCAGCCCCAGCATTTT.

This clone was detected once. The chain couples TRBV19 to TRBJ1-3, with D possibly matching TRBD1 (5 bases). Trimming stripped 7 bases from V and 3 bases from J, with 10 bases between. The CDR3 loop spans 13 amino acids. CDR1 and CDR2 (germline): LNHDA, SQIVND (reference sequence). The DNA of the CDR3 is TGTGCCAGTAATCGGCAGGGTGGAAACACCATATATTTT. Amino acids: CASNRQGGNTIYF.